This T cell receptor beta chain comes out of a study of brain T cells in children with intractable seizures. Study observations and caveats: Pre-surgery blood may have been undersampled, hiding some clones.

Only cases whose brain tissue showed the highest T cell transcript signatures were sequenced. This CDR3 spans 14 amino acids. Trimming removed 2 bases from V and 7 bases from J, with 13 bases in between. Germline V gene data show CDR1 as KGHDR and CDR2 as SFDVKD. This clone was found a few times. Its antigen is not identified. TCRdb keeps only in-frame clones here, not all; method: immunoSEQ multiplex PCR. The table has tens of thousands of clones, about 93% seen once. This TCR came from a boy under two years old with tuberous sclerosis and intractable seizures. The sample in question was peripheral blood, obtained at surgery. The V and J genes are TRBV24-1 and TRBJ1-2; weak D call: TRBD1 (6 bases). The CDR3 loop reads CATSDYPGVGGYTF. The DNA of the CDR3 is TGTGCCACCAGTGATTACCCAGGGGTCGGTGGCTACACCTTC.